Shown below are 7 T cell receptor beta chains from a single sample sequenced in a study of cytomegalovirus exposure and HLA in healthy donors (dated by TCRdb to about 2017). The receptor library was made with the immunoSEQ multiplex PCR assay. For the multiplex PCR, a mixture combining 60 forward primers for TCR Vbeta segments and 13 reverse primers for TCR Jbeta segments was used. This immuneACCESS table, as held by TCRdb, lists in-frame sequences with V and J called but not all clones. Of the missing ones, under half trace to an unresolved V gene in checked studies; the others have no known cause. Counted in this sample were 120,000 to 150,000 clones; 60% to 85% of them appeared once. The ten biggest clones cover more than 0.75% of the sample. The sample comprised PBMCs. These receptors came from a man aged 18 to 30 in good health and CMV-seronegative.

The chain links TRBV7-9 to TRBJ2-5; 10 nucleotides line up with TRBD1. V dropped 5 bases and J dropped 4; count of bases not matched to a gene: 4. From germline, CDR1 is SEHNR and CDR2 FQNEAQ (reference sequence). This CDR3 has 14 amino acids. The CDR3 DNA follows: TGTGCCAGCAGCCCCTGGACAGGGGGAGAGACCCAGTACTTC. Its protein is CASSPWTGGETQYF.

In this sample, this clone turned up many times. The chain is built from TRBV4-2 and TRBJ1-2; 12 nucleotides match TRBD1. This CDR3 contains 16 residues. CDR1 and CDR2 (germline): LGHNA, YNFKEQ. V shed 1 base and J 7 bases; nucleotides not matched to a gene: 7. The CDR3 region has the DNA TGTGCCAGCAGCCAAGGGGCCCGGGACAGGGGGCCTGGCTACACCTTC. Translation: CASSQGARDRGPGYTF.

The chain links TRBV7-9 to TRBJ1-2, with 7 bases lining up with TRBD1. CDR3 length: 13 residues. CDR1 and CDR2 (germline): SEHNR, FQNEAQ (reference sequence). Losses at the gene ends were 5 bases for V and 4 bases for J; bases not matched to a gene: 4. CDR3 DNA sequence: TGTGCCAGCAGCCCTGGACAGGCCTATGGCTACACCTTC. This gives the protein CASSPGQAYGYTF.

This chain uses TRBV5-1 with TRBJ1-2; weak D call: TRBD1 (5 bases). V was cut by 1 base and J by 1 base, with 8 bases left in between. Germline V gene lookup returns CDR1 SGHRS and CDR2 YFSETQ. This CDR3 has 14 residues. Written as DNA, the CDR3 is TGCGCCAGCAGCTTGCTTGACAGTAACTATGGCTACACCTTC. Amino acid sequence: CASSLLDSNYGYTF.

This rearrangement joins TRBV19 to TRBJ1-2; D possibly corresponds to TRBD1 (5 bases). The germline V and J ends were trimmed by 6 bases and 4 bases, with 12 bases remaining between them. Germline CDR1 and CDR2: LNHDA and SQIVND (reference sequence). This CDR3 spans 13 amino acids. This CDR3 reads CASSLTAVYGYTF. The CDR3 coding sequence is TGTGCCAGTAGCTTGACAGCCGTCTATGGCTACACCTTC.

The chain links TRBV29-1 to TRBJ2-3, with D tentatively TRBD1 (5 bases). Per germline, CDR1 SQVTM and CDR2 ANQGSEA. V was clipped by 2 bases and J by 0 bases, with 9 bases between them. CDR3 length: 14 amino acids. CDR3 coding DNA: TGCAGCGTTGAAAGGCAGGGAAGCACAGATACGCAGTATTTT. Amino acids: CSVERQGSTDTQYF.

CDR3 sequence reads: CASSVSLADSTDTQYF. In DNA, the CDR3 is TGTGCCAGCAGTGTATCCCTAGCAGACAGCACAGATACGCAGTATTTT. The chain couples TRBV2 to TRBJ2-3; a possible D gene is TRBD2 (5 bases). Germline V lookup: CDR1 SNHLY, CDR2 FYNNEI. The CDR3 extends over 16 amino acids. V was clipped by 4 bases and J by 0 bases, with 14 bases between them.